A selection of T cell receptor beta chains follows, all from one sample in a study of blood T cell repertoires in COVID-19. This table comes from immunoSEQ multiplex PCR, and its TCRdb copy is limited to in-frame clones, with some not included. Of fewer than 250,000 clones listed, roughly 84% are singletons. Sequenced input: PBMCs or T cells enriched from blood (not recorded which). These receptors all stem from a woman in her thirties or forties who had recovered from COVID-19. Each CDR3 is given with its conserved first and last residue. The D gene is left open where the match is weak. Not every row has a clone size; where given, it reads once, few, many or a size class.

d_gene,v_gene,abundance,j_gene,CDR3nt,CDR3aa
NA,TRBV9,once,TRBJ2-1,TGTGCCAGCAGCGGAAGCCAGGGAGGAGGTATCGATGAGCAGTTCTTC,CASSGSQGGGIDEQFF
NA,TRBV3-1/TRBV3-2,NA,TRBJ2-5,TGTGCCAGCAGCCAAGCTCCCGAGACCCAGTACTTC,CASSQAPETQYF
NA,TRBV7-8,NA,TRBJ1-4,TGTGCCAGCAGCTTAAGTCGGACAGAACGATATGAAAAACTGTTTTTT,CASSLSRTERYEKLFF
NA,TRBV6-1,NA,TRBJ2-1,TGTGCCAGCAGTGAAGCGGGCAGGCAGTTCTTC,CASSEAGRQFF
NA,TRBV10-3,NA,TRBJ1-6,TGTGCCATCAGTGAGGGGAGGGACGGATCACCCCTCCACTTT,CAISEGRDGSPLHF
TRBD1,TRBV18,once,TRBJ2-7,TGTGCCAGCTCAGGGACAGGGTACGGCGAGCAGTACTTC,CASSGTGYGEQYF
NA,TRBV25-1,NA,TRBJ1-6,TGTGCCAGCAGTGACTTCAGCTCCTATAATTCACCCCTCCACTTT,CASSDFSSYNSPLHF
NA,TRBV27,NA,TRBJ1-2,TGTGCCAGCAGTTTAGTACAGGGAGATGGCTACACCTTC,CASSLVQGDGYTF
NA,TRBV6-5,NA,TRBJ2-1,TGTGCCAGCAGCCTATTCGAGTACAATGAGCAGTTCTTC,CASSLFEYNEQFF
TRBD1,TRBV5-1,NA,TRBJ1-3,TGCGCCAGCCGACAGGGGCCTGGAAACACCATATATTTT,CASRQGPGNTIYF
NA,TRBV18,NA,TRBJ2-2,TGTGCCAGCTCACAATCCAGGTCCGGGGAGCTGTTTTTT,CASSQSRSGELFF
NA,TRBV20-1,NA,TRBJ1-2,TGCAGCCAAACCGGGAACTATGGCTACACCTTC,CSQTGNYGYTF
NA,TRBV10-2,NA,TRBJ1-1,TGCGCCAGCAGCGGGAGGGAAGGAGCTGAAGCTTTCTTT,CASSGREGAEAFF
TRBD2,TRBV19,NA,TRBJ2-1,TGTGCCAGTAGTAGAGCGGGAGGTAAGGTAAACAATGAGCAGTTCTTC,CASSRAGGKVNNEQFF
TRBD2,TRBV18,NA,TRBJ2-1,TGTGCCAGCTCACCACGGGGACTACAGACTTACAATGAGCAGTTCTTC,CASSPRGLQTYNEQFF
NA,TRBV3-1/TRBV3-2,NA,TRBJ2-7,TGTGCCAGCAGCCAAGAAGTGACAGTTTTATACGAGCAGTACTTC,CASSQEVTVLYEQYF
NA,TRBV4-1,NA,TRBJ2-5,TGCGCCAGCAGCCAACGAATCGGACAGCCCCCAAGCGGGACCCAGTACTTC,CASSQRIGQPPSGTQYF
TRBD2,TRBV2,few,TRBJ2-1,TGTGCCAGCAAGTACACTAGCGGGAGTCCCAATGAGCAGTTCTTC,CASKYTSGSPNEQFF
NA,TRBV25-1,NA,TRBJ2-1,TGTGCCAGCAGTGAAGGGGGGATGAATGAGCAGTTCTTC,CASSEGGMNEQFF
TRBD1,TRBV24-1,NA,TRBJ2-7,TGTGCCACCAGTGATTCCGACAGGGACTACGAGCAGTACTTC,CATSDSDRDYEQYF
TRBD2,TRBV3-1/TRBV3-2,NA,TRBJ2-1,TGTGCCAGCAGCCATGGCGGGGGGGACGTTTGGAATGAGCAGTTCTTC,CASSHGGGDVWNEQFF
NA,TRBV9,NA,TRBJ1-3,TGTGCCAGCAGCGTAGGCCTGGGACTAGGGGACTCTGGAAACACCATATATTTT,CASSVGLGLGDSGNTIYF
NA,TRBV3-1/TRBV3-2,NA,TRBJ2-6,TGTGCCAGCAGCCGATCACGAACAGGGTCTGGGGCCAACGTCCTGACTTTC,CASSRSRTGSGANVLTF
NA,TRBV29-1,NA,TRBJ1-1,TGCAGCGCCGAACCGAGGATGAACACTGAAGCTTTCTTT,CSAEPRMNTEAFF
TRBD2,TRBV10-3,NA,TRBJ2-1,TGTGCCATCAGTGGGGGACTAGCGGGAGGACTGAACAATGAGCAGTTCTTC,CAISGGLAGGLNNEQFF
NA,TRBV25-1,NA,TRBJ2-5,TGTGCCAGCAGTGAATGGGGGACTGGGGGGGAGACCCAGTACTTC,CASSEWGTGGETQYF
NA,TRBV11-2,NA,TRBJ2-1,TGTGCCAGCGGCAAGCGGCGCGAAAATGAGCAGTTCTTC,CASGKRRENEQFF
NA,TRBV6-2/TRBV6-3,NA,TRBJ1-5,TGTGCCAGCAGTTACTTTGTGCGGCAGGGGATATGGAATCAGCCCCAGCATTTT,CASSYFVRQGIWNQPQHF
NA,TRBV7-9,NA,TRBJ2-7,TGTGCCAGCAGTTCCCAAAATCAGGTGGACGAGCAGTACTTC,CASSSQNQVDEQYF
TRBD2,TRBV7-2,NA,TRBJ2-3,TGTGCCAGCAAAAGGACTAGCGGGAGTGGAGATACGCAGTATTTT,CASKRTSGSGDTQYF
NA,TRBV18,NA,TRBJ2-5,TGTGCCAGCTCACCCTCTCTAAGCGACCATCGCGGGGAGACCCAGTACTTC,CASSPSLSDHRGETQYF
NA,TRBV5-6,NA,TRBJ1-3,TGTGCCAGCAGCTTGGAGGGAGTGAGCTCTGGAAACACCATATATTTT,CASSLEGVSSGNTIYF
TRBD2,TRBV5-1,NA,TRBJ2-1,TGCGCCAGCAGCTTGGAGCCTAGCGGGAGGGCCTTATTTGAGCAGTTCTTC,CASSLEPSGRALFEQFF
NA,TRBV7-2,NA,TRBJ2-6,TGTGCCAGCAGCTACTACTCTGGGGCCAACGTCCTGACTTTC,CASSYYSGANVLTF
TRBD2,TRBV5-1,NA,TRBJ2-1,TGCGCCAGCAGCTTGGCCGGGACTAGCGATATCCCAAGCCCCTACAATGAGCAGTTCTTC,CASSLAGTSDIPSPYNEQFF
NA,TRBV21-1,NA,TRBJ2-7,TGTGCCAGCAGCTTTCAGCGAACCTACGAGCAGTACTTC,CASSFQRTYEQYF
NA,TRBV5-1,once,TRBJ1-2,TGCGCCAGCAGCCTTAAACCCGGGAACTATGGCTACACCTTC,CASSLKPGNYGYTF
TRBD2,TRBV11-2,NA,TRBJ2-1,TGTGCCAGCAGGAACCTAGCGGGTAGCTACAATGAGCAGTTCTTC,CASRNLAGSYNEQFF
NA,TRBV6-2/TRBV6-3,NA,TRBJ2-1,TGTGCCAGCAGTTACGAGGGTACCGGCTCCTACAATGAGCAGTTCTTC,CASSYEGTGSYNEQFF
NA,TRBV18,NA,TRBJ2-2,TGTGCCAGCTCACCTCGAGAGGACACCGGGGAGCTGTTTTTT,CASSPREDTGELFF
NA,TRBV9,once,TRBJ1-2,TGTCCCACCCGCGCGGGGGCGACTGGGGTGGGGGGCTACACCTTC,CPTRAGATGVGGYTF
TRBD2,TRBV6-5,once,TRBJ2-4,TGTGCCAGCAGTTACGTAGCGGGAGGAGACATTCAGTACTTC,CASSYVAGGDIQYF
TRBD1,TRBV18,NA,TRBJ1-1,TGTGCCAGCTCAGAACTTGGACAGGAAACTGAAGCTTTCTTT,CASSELGQETEAFF
TRBD2,TRBV6-2/TRBV6-3,NA,TRBJ2-5,TGTGCCAGCAGTACCCCCGGTGTAGCGGGGGGGCAAGAGACCCAGTACTTC,CASSTPGVAGGQETQYF
TRBD1,TRBV28,once,TRBJ1-1,TGTGCCAGCAGTTCGACAGGGCCTGAAGCTTTCTTT,CASSSTGPEAFF
TRBD1,TRBV19,once,TRBJ1-1,TGTGCCAGTAGTCACGGGACAGCTTTGAACACTGAAGCTTTCTTT,CASSHGTALNTEAFF
TRBD2,TRBV5-8,NA,TRBJ2-7,TGTGCCAGCAGCGGGGGCGGGACTAGCGGGATCTACGAGCAGTACTTC,CASSGGGTSGIYEQYF
NA,TRBV21-1,NA,TRBJ2-2,TGTGCCAGCAGTGGCGGGACCGTGAACACCGGGGAGCTGTTTTTT,CASSGGTVNTGELFF
NA,TRBV21-1,NA,TRBJ1-2,TGTGCCATCATTGACAACGACTATGGCTACACCTTC,CAIIDNDYGYTF
TRBD1,TRBV11-1,NA,TRBJ2-6,TGTGCCAGCAGCAGACAGGGGGCTGGGGCCAACGTCCTGACTTTC,CASSRQGAGANVLTF
NA,TRBV27,NA,TRBJ2-1,TGTGCCAGCAGTTGGGGGACTCCTGATGAGCAGTTCTTC,CASSWGTPDEQFF
NA,TRBV30,few,TRBJ1-1,TGTGCCTGGAGCTTCAGGGAGAACACTGAAGCTTTCTTT,CAWSFRENTEAFF
TRBD1,TRBV5-6,NA,TRBJ2-2,TGTGCCAGCAGCTTCGGGACAGGGGGATCCGGGGAGCTGTTTTTT,CASSFGTGGSGELFF
NA,TRBV2,NA,TRBJ2-3,TGTGCCAGCAGGCGTAATACGCAGTATTTT,CASRRNTQYF
NA,TRBV9,NA,TRBJ2-1,TGTGCCAGCAGCGTAGCATCGGGGTTCAGTGGGCAGTTCTTC,CASSVASGFSGQFF
TRBD2,TRBV5-1,few,TRBJ2-3,TGCGCCAGCAGCCTCCAGCGGGAGGTGGCAGATACGCAGTATTTT,CASSLQREVADTQYF
NA,TRBV18,NA,TRBJ1-1,TGTGCCAGCTCACCGATTGGACAGAGCACTGAAGCTTTCTTT,CASSPIGQSTEAFF
NA,TRBV18,NA,TRBJ1-3,TGTGCCAGCTCACCGGAGTTCTCTAGCTCTGGAAACACCATATATTTT,CASSPEFSSSGNTIYF
NA,TRBV3-1/TRBV3-2,NA,TRBJ1-1,TGTGCCAGCAGCCTGCGGGGGGTTACTGAAGCTTTCTTT,CASSLRGVTEAFF